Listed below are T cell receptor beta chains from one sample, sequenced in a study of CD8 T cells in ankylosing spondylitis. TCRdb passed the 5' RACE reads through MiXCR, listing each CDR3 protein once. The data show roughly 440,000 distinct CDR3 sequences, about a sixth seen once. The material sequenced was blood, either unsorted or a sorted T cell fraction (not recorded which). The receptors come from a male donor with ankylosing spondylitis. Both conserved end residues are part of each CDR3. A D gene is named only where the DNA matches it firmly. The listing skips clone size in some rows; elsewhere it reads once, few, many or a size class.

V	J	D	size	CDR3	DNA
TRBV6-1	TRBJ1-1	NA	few	CASSSPGVNTEAFF	TGTGCCAGCAGTAGCCCAGGGGTGAACACTGAAGCTTTCTTT
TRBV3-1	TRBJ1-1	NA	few	CASSQGIGARGAFF	TGTGCCAGCAGCCAAGGGATAGGGGCAAGAGGAGCTTTCTTT
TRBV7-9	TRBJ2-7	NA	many	CASTIGNEQYF	TGTGCCAGCACCATAGGTAACGAGCAGTACTTC
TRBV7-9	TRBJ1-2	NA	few	CASSLLTTLGGYTF	TGTGCCAGCAGCTTACTGACTACTTTGGGTGGCTACACCTTC
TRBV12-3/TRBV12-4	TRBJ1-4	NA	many	CASSLSTNEKLFF	TGTGCCAGCAGTCTATCAACTAATGAAAAACTGTTTTTT
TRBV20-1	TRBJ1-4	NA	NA	CSARDEDGTGEKLFF	TGCAGTGCTAGAGATGAGGACGGGACCGGTGAAAAACTGTTTTTT
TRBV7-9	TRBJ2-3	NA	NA	CASSPSLEGDTQYF	TGTGCCAGCAGCCCGAGCTTGGAGGGAGATACGCAGTATTTT
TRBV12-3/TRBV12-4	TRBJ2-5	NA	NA	CASSLTTAPETQYF	TGTGCCAGCAGTTTAACGACGGCGCCTGAGACCCAGTACTTC
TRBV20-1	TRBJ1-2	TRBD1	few	CSARDSGRGHGYTF	TGCAGTGCTAGAGATTCCGGCAGGGGGCACGGCTACACCTTC
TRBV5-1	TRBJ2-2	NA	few	CASSARASGANTGELFF	TGCGCCAGCAGCGCCCGGGCGAGCGGTGCGAACACCGGGGAGCTGTTTTTT
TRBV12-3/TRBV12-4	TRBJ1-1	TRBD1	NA	CASSGGTGGSSNTEAFF	TGTGCCAGCAGTGGGGGGACAGGGGGCTCGTCGAACACTGAAGCTTTCTTT
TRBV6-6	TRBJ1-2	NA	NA	CASTDEGRAGYTF	TGTGCCAGCACCGACGAGGGGAGAGCCGGTTACACCTTC
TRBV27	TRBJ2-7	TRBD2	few	CASSLAGAASEDEQYF	TGTGCCAGCAGCCTAGCGGGCGCGGCCTCGGAGGACGAGCAGTACTTC
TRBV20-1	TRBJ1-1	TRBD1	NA	CSARAGGTGAFF	TGCAGTGCTAGAGCAGGCGGGACAGGGGCTTTCTTT
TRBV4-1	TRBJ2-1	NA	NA	CASSQGLAQGEQFF	TGCGCCAGCAGCCAAGGACTGGCCCAAGGGGAGCAGTTCTTC
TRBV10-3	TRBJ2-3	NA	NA	CAISGGKTDTQYF	TGTGCCATCAGTGGCGGGAAGACAGATACGCAGTATTTT
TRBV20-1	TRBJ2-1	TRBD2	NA	CSATFSGLAGPNEQFF	TGCAGTGCAACTTTCTCGGGACTAGCGGGCCCCAATGAGCAGTTCTTC
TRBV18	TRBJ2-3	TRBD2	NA	CASSPSSGKGDTQYF	TGTGCCAGCTCACCATCTAGCGGCAAGGGAGATACGCAGTATTTT
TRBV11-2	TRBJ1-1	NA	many	CASSFGREMAEAFF	TGTGCCAGCAGCTTTGGCAGGGAGATGGCTGAAGCTTTCTTT
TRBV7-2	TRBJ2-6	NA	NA	CASSLAPRSSGANVLTF	TGTGCCAGCAGCTTAGCGCCGCGTAGCTCTGGGGCCAACGTCCTGACTTTC
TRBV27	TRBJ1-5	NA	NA	CASSSRTENQPQHF	TGTGCCAGCAGTTCAAGGACAGAAAATCAGCCCCAGCATTTT
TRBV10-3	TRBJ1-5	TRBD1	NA	CATEPASLGQLNQPQHF	TGTGCCACCGAGCCTGCTAGCCTGGGACAGCTAAATCAGCCCCAGCATTTT
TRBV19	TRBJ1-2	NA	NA	CASTPEHSRYAYTF	TGTGCCAGTACCCCCGAACACTCGCGGTATGCCTACACCTTC
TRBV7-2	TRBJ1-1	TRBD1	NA	CASSSGDRSYNTEAFF	TGTGCCAGCAGCTCAGGGGACAGATCGTATAACACTGAAGCTTTCTTT
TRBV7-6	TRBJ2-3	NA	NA	CASSLAENTDTQYF	TGTGCCAGCAGCTTAGCGGAGAACACAGATACGCAGTATTTT
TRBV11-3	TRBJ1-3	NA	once	CASSRGPGLLSGNTIYF	TGTGCCAGCAGCCGAGGACCGGGACTCCTCTCTGGAAACACCATATATTTT
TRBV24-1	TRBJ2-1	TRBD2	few	CATSGAGNEQFF	TGTGCCACCAGTGGAGCGGGGAATGAGCAGTTCTTC
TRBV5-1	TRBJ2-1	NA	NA	CGSSLGGGSTYNEQFF	TGCGGCAGCAGCTTGGGGGGGGGCAGTACCTACAATGAGCAGTTCTTC
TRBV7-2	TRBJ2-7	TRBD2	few	CASSVGLAGKNEQYF	TGTGCCAGCAGCGTCGGACTAGCCGGCAAGAACGAGCAGTACTTC
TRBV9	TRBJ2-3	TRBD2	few	CASSSTGTSGTDTQYF	TGTGCCAGCAGCTCGACGGGGACTAGCGGGACAGATACGCAGTATTTT
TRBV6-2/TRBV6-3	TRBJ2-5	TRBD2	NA	CASSYSIGLAGEETQYF	TGTGCCAGCAGTTACTCGATTGGGCTAGCGGGAGAAGAGACCCAGTACTTC
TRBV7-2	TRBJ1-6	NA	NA	CASSLGTWNSPLHF	TGTGCCAGCAGCCTAGGGACGTGGAATTCACCCCTCCACTTT
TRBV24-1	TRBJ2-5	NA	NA	CATSDSYWQTQYF	TGTGCCACCAGTGATTCCTACTGGCAGACCCAGTACTTC
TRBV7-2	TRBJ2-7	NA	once	CSSSFYGQRSNEQYF	TGTTCCAGCAGCTTCTACGGTCAGCGATCGAACGAGCAGTACTTC
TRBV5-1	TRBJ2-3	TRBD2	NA	CASSLRTSGGGDTQYF	TGCGCCAGCAGTTTGCGGACTAGCGGGGGTGGAGATACGCAGTATTTT
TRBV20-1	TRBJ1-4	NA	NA	CGAKGGGLGEKLFF	TGCGGTGCAAAGGGTGGGGGGCTGGGAGAAAAACTGTTTTTT
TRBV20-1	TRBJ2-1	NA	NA	CSASREDNEQFF	TGCAGTGCTAGCCGAGAGGACAATGAGCAGTTCTTC
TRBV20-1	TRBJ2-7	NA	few	CSASTPVASYEQYF	TGCAGTGCTTCGACACCCGTTGCGTCCTACGAGCAGTACTTC
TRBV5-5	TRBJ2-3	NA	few	CASSRQPSGPSTDTQYF	TGTGCCAGCAGCCGTCAACCAAGCGGGCCAAGCACAGATACGCAGTATTTT
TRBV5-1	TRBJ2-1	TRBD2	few	CASSPTSGIYNEQFF	TGCGCCAGCAGCCCTACTAGCGGGATTTACAATGAGCAGTTCTTC
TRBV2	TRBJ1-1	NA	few	CASREQVTNTEAFF	TGTGCCAGCAGAGAACAGGTAACGAACACTGAAGCTTTCTTT
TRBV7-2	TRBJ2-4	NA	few	CASSLGVGNIQYF	TGTGCCAGCAGCTTGGGGGTGGGAAACATTCAGTACTTC
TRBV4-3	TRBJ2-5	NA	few	CASSQDGLVQETQYF	TGCGCCAGCAGCCAAGATGGGCTAGTCCAAGAGACCCAGTACTTC
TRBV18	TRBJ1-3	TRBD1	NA	CASSPGQGAYTIYF	TGTGCCAGCTCACCAGGACAGGGGGCCTACACCATATATTTT
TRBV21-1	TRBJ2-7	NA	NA	CARVWARLSEQYF	TGTGCCAGAGTTTGGGCTAGGCTCTCCGAGCAGTACTTC
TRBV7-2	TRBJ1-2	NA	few	CASSLPRADGYTF	TGTGCCAGCAGCTTACCCCGGGCCGATGGCTACACCTTC
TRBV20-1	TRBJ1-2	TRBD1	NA	CSAREDRDGQGYTF	TGCAGTGCTAGAGAGGACAGGGACGGGCAAGGCTACACCTTC
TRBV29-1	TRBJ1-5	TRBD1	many	CSVDRGNQPQHF	TGCAGCGTTGACAGGGGGAATCAGCCCCAGCATTTT
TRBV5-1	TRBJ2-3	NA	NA	CASSPDSRTDTQYF	TGCGCCAGCAGCCCCGACAGCCGCACAGATACGCAGTATTTT
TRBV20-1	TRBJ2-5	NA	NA	CSAQNQETQYF	TGCAGTGCCCAGAATCAAGAGACCCAGTACTTC
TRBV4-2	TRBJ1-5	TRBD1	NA	CASSQDGTGIDQPQHF	TGTGCCAGCAGCCAAGATGGGACAGGGATTGATCAGCCCCAGCATTTT
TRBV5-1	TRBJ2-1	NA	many	CASSLLSSYNEQFF	TGCGCCAGCAGCTTGTTGAGCTCCTACAATGAGCAGTTCTTC
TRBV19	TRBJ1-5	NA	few	CASSVGGKGIDQPQHF	TGTGCCAGTAGTGTCGGGGGGAAAGGGATCGATCAGCCCCAGCATTTT
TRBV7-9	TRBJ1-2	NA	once	CASSRSPKTNYGYTF	TGTGCCAGCAGTCGCTCCCCGAAGACTAACTATGGCTACACCTTC
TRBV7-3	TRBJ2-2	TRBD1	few	CASSPQTGEGELFF	TGTGCCAGCAGCCCCCAAACAGGGGAAGGGGAGCTGTTTTTT